A single sample gave rise to the 29 T cell receptor beta chains below, sequenced in a study of blood T cell repertoires in COVID-19. Clones were sequenced by immunoSEQ multiplex PCR, and TCRdb holds only the in-frame ones, with some missing. Among roughly 350,000 clones listed, 80% to 95% were seen once. Sequenced material: PBMCs or T cells enriched from blood (not recorded which). The receptors derive from a woman in her 30s who had recovered from COVID-19.

This chain connects TRBV2 to TRBJ1-1; D gene ambiguous. Germline V gene sequence: CDR1 SNHLY, CDR2 FYNNEI. V dropped 8 bases and J dropped 0 bases, with 10 bases sitting between them. The CDR3 has 13 amino acids. The CDR3 nucleotides read TGTGCCAGCTTAACCCGGGTGAACACTGAAGCTTTCTTT. Its protein product is CASLTRVNTEAFF.

The chain has TRBV7-9 and TRBJ2-7; the D gene is possibly TRBD1 (6 bases). The CDR3 length is 14 residues. The germline V and J ends were trimmed by 5 bases and 3 bases, with 14 bases remaining between them. Germline CDR1 reads SEHNR; CDR2 reads FQNEAQ (reference sequence). The CDR3 loop is CASSAGALFYEQYF. DNA for the CDR3: TGTGCCAGCAGCGCAGGGGCCCTATTCTACGAGCAGTACTTC.

The gene calls are TRBV7-2 and TRBJ2-2; no clear D. CDR3 length equals 12 residues. The germline V and J ends were trimmed by 3 bases and 7 bases, with 6 bases remaining between them. The germline V gene has CDR1 SGHTA and CDR2 FQGNSA. The CDR3 loop is CASSLFNGELFF. In DNA form, the CDR3 reads TGTGCCAGCAGCTTGTTTAACGGGGAGCTGTTTTTT.

The chain employs TRBV6-5 and TRBJ1-1, with TRBD1 matching over 7 bases. Germline V CDR1 and CDR2: MNHEY, SVGAGI. The CDR3 length is 13 residues. The J segment lost 7 bases and the V segment lost 6 bases, leaving 8 bases of the junction unmatched. The CDR3 loop reads CASRVLRDSEAFF. The CDR3 DNA reads as TGTGCCAGCAGAGTGCTCCGGGACAGTGAAGCTTTCTTT.

The gene calls are TRBV7-9 and TRBJ2-7, with a weak D call TRBD2 (6 bases). The CDR3 consists of 13 residues. Germline CDR1 and CDR2: SEHNR and FQNEAQ (reference sequence). V shed 3 bases and J shed 5 bases, with 11 bases lying between them. CDR3 region: CASSLASVNEQYF. The DNA for the CDR3 is TGTGCCAGCAGCTTGGCTAGCGTCAACGAGCAGTACTTC.

V usage is TRBV7-2 and J usage is TRBJ1-6, with TRBD1 matching 9 bases. The germline V gene encodes CDR1 SGHTA and CDR2 FQGNSA. The ends lost 5 bases at V and 8 bases at J; junction bases unmatched: 10. The CDR3 is 16 amino acids. CDR3 nucleotide sequence: TGTGCCAGCAGCCCACTAGGAGGACAGGGGTATTCACCCCTCCACTTT. Translation gives CASSPLGGQGYSPLHF.

The gene calls are TRBV6-2 or TRBV6-3 and TRBJ2-2; maybe TRBD1 (6 bases). The CDR3 contains 14 residues. Per the germline V gene, CDR1 is MNHEY and CDR2 is SVGEGT. Trimming pared 5 bases from V and 7 bases from J, leaving 14 bases between. CDR3 sequence reads: CASSGQSANGELFF. The CDR3 DNA sequence: TGTGCCAGCAGTGGACAGTCTGCCAACGGGGAGCTGTTTTTT.

The chain carries TRBV7-9 and TRBJ1-1; 8 bases agree with TRBD1. The germline V gene has CDR1 SEHNR and CDR2 FQNEAQ (reference sequence). There are 14 residues in the CDR3. J gave up 1 base and V 5 bases, and 3 bases lay outside the gene matches. As DNA, the CDR3 is TGTGCCAGCAGCCTAGGGACAGGGAACACTGAAGCTTTCTTT. It specifies CASSLGTGNTEAFF.

The chain carries TRBV7-3 and TRBJ2-6; D unresolved. The CDR3 has 16 amino acids. Germline V gene sequence: CDR1 SGHTA, CDR2 FQGTGA. Trimming left V 5 bases short and J 0 bases short, with 11 bases between. CDR3 DNA sequence: TGTGCCAGCAGCCCTAGAGTTTTCTCTGGGGCCAACGTCCTGACTTTC. Its protein product is CASSPRVFSGANVLTF.

The chain joins TRBV7-8 to TRBJ1-2; D uncertain. The V end lost 4 bases, the J end lost 3 bases, and 9 bases lay between the germline ends. Germline loops: CDR1 SGHVS, CDR2 FQNEAQ. This CDR3 contains 13 residues. CDR3 region: CASSSRSDYGYTF. The CDR3 coding sequence is TGTGCCAGCAGCTCAAGATCAGACTATGGCTACACCTTC.

The chain employs TRBV11-2 and TRBJ2-3; no definite D call. V was clipped by 4 bases and J by 4 bases, with 12 bases between them. The CDR3 contains 14 residues. Germline V gene data show CDR1 as SGHAT and CDR2 as FQNNGV. DNA for the CDR3: TGTGCCAGCAGCTCCCCCCGAGGAGCAGATACGCAGTATTTT. Amino acid sequence: CASSSPRGADTQYF.

This clone is categorized as medium-sized (0.01 to 0.1%). This sequence joins TRBV5-1 and TRBJ1-6; TRBD1 agrees at 8 bases. V lost 4 bases, J lost 7 bases, and 4 bases stayed unmatched. Germline V gene data show CDR1 as SGHRS and CDR2 as YFSETQ. The CDR3 runs 14 residues. The CDR3 loop is CASSQGQENSPLHF. CDR3 bases: TGCGCCAGCAGCCAGGGACAGGAAAATTCACCCCTCCACTTT.

This sequence joins TRBV5-6 and TRBJ2-3; 8 bases are shared with TRBD2. V lost 4 bases, J lost 4 bases, and 8 bases stayed unmatched. This CDR3 is built from 15 residues. CDR1 and CDR2 (germline): SGHDT, YYEEEE. This CDR3 reads CASSPRTSLPDTQYF. CDR3 in DNA: TGTGCCAGCAGCCCCAGGACTAGCCTCCCAGATACGCAGTATTTT.

This clone was observed once. V gene TRBV9 combines with J gene TRBJ2-1, with D maybe TRBD1 (6 bases). The CDR3 covers 15 residues. Per germline, CDR1 SGDLS and CDR2 YYNGEE. Trimming took 0 bases from V and 5 from J, leaving 12 bases between them. In nucleotides, the CDR3 is TGTGCCAGCAGCGTAGGCAGGGGACGCCACAATGAGCAGTTCTTC. Its translation: CASSVGRGRHNEQFF.

The V and J genes are TRBV28 and TRBJ1-1; 8 bases line up with TRBD1. The CDR3 spans 16 residues. Losses at the gene ends were 2 bases for V and 1 base for J; bases not matched to a gene: 6. CDR1 MDHEN and CDR2 SYDVKM come from the germline V gene. The CDR3 loop is CASSLGQGDSNTEAFF. CDR3 coding DNA: TGTGCCAGCAGTTTAGGACAGGGCGATTCGAACACTGAAGCTTTCTTT.

The gene calls are TRBV5-5 and TRBJ2-5; TRBD1 is a possible D gene (6 bases). Trimming pared 0 bases from V and 5 bases from J, leaving 14 bases between. Germline CDR1 SGHKS, CDR2 YYEKEE (reference sequence). The CDR3 contains 15 residues. The CDR3 DNA is TGTGCCAGCAGCTTGGGTCGACTGGGGGCTGAGACCCAGTACTTC. Amino acids: CASSLGRLGAETQYF.

This sequence joins TRBV11-2 and TRBJ2-1; no definite D call. Germline V gene data show CDR1 as SGHAT and CDR2 as FQNNGV. Trimming took off 2 bases at V and 7 bases at J, with 9 bases between the two ends. CDR3 length: 13 amino acids. CDR3 coding DNA: TGTGCCAGCAGCTTATCCCTACTTAATGAGCAGTTCTTC. As protein: CASSLSLLNEQFF.

This chain uses TRBV7-2 with TRBJ2-7; TRBD2 aligns across 15 bases. V lost 9 bases and J lost 4; bases outside the gene matches: 1. The CDR3 has 13 residues. In germline, CDR1 is SGHTA, CDR2 FQGNSA. The CDR3 is CASGLAGGYEQYF. The CDR3 nucleotides read TGTGCCAGTGGACTAGCGGGAGGGTACGAGCAGTACTTC.

J is TRBJ1-5 and V is TRBV7-8; D might be TRBD1 (6 bases). The CDR3 runs to 14 residues. The V gene's germline CDR1 is SGHVS and CDR2 FQNEAQ. V was clipped by 5 bases and J by 1 base, with 9 bases between them. The CDR3 reads CASSGGQSNQPQHF. Here the CDR3 DNA reads TGTGCCAGCAGCGGGGGACAAAGCAATCAGCCCCAGCATTTT.

The chain links TRBV5-4 to TRBJ2-5, with TRBD2 identical over 10 bases. Germline V gene data show CDR1 as SGHNT and CDR2 as YYREEE (reference sequence). Trimming took 0 bases from V and 4 from J; bases not matched to a gene: 3. The CDR3 has 15 residues. The CDR3 sequence is CASSLGAGGIETQYF. DNA of the CDR3: TGTGCCAGCAGCTTGGGAGCGGGGGGGATAGAGACCCAGTACTTC.

CDR3 sequence: CASSECQVGEVLCEQYF. The CDR3 DNA reads TGTGCCAGCAGTGAATGCCAGGTAGGGGAGGTGCTCTGCGAGCAGTACTTC. J is TRBJ2-7 and V is TRBV25-1, with D possibly matching TRBD2 (6 bases). The V gene lost 1 base and the J gene lost 6 bases, with 22 bases spanning the gap. Germline loops: CDR1 MGHDK, CDR2 SYGVNS. CDR3 length equals 17 residues.

The chain employs TRBV9 and TRBJ2-4, with 8 nucleotides matching TRBD1. Germline CDR1 is SGDLS and CDR2 is YYNGEE. V was pared by 0 bases and J by 2 bases, with 4 bases of the junction left unmatched. The CDR3 totals 16 residues. The CDR3 bases are TGTGCCAGCAGCGTAGCTCAGGGGGCGCCCAAAAACATTCAGTACTTC. The encoded protein is CASSVAQGAPKNIQYF.

This chain uses TRBV4-2 with TRBJ2-7; no clear D gene. The CDR3 loop spans 15 amino acids. Trimming cost V 1 base and J 2 bases, with 12 bases left between them. Germline V gene lookup returns CDR1 LGHNA and CDR2 YNFKEQ. The CDR3: CASSQAVLFPYEQYF. The CDR3 bases are TGTGCCAGCAGCCAAGCCGTCTTATTCCCCTACGAGCAGTACTTC.

This chain connects TRBV5-1 to TRBJ2-7; the match to TRBD1 covers 8 bases. The junction had 6 bases not matched to a gene; V was cut back by 0 bases and J by 1 base. CDR3 length equals 16 residues. Germline loops: CDR1 SGHRS, CDR2 YFSETQ. The CDR3 is CASSLGVTGDSYEQYF. CDR3 coding DNA: TGCGCCAGCAGCTTGGGGGTGACAGGGGATTCCTACGAGCAGTACTTC.

This clone was counted between two and nine times. The chain has TRBV3-1 (or the pseudogene TRBV3-2) and TRBJ2-7; possibly TRBD2 for D (5 bases). Germline V gene lookup returns CDR1 LGHDT and CDR2 YNNKEL (reference sequence). Trimming shortened V by 1 base and J by 0 bases, and 19 bases separated the two germline ends. The CDR3 runs to 18 residues. The chain's CDR3 is CASSQGQVLWEPSYEQYF. The CDR3 DNA follows: TGTGCCAGCAGCCAAGGGCAAGTTTTGTGGGAGCCCTCCTACGAGCAGTACTTC.

The V and J genes are TRBV28 and TRBJ1-4; D is uncertain. Looked up from germline, CDR1 is MDHEN and CDR2 is SYDVKM. The CDR3 length is 13 residues. The ends were cut back, 3 bases at V and 4 bases at J, with 6 bases in the middle. The CDR3 here is CASSLRVNEKLFF. The CDR3 bases are TGTGCCAGCAGTTTGCGGGTTAATGAAAAACTGTTTTTT.

On this clone: Different DNA sequences within this sample yield the same CDR3. The V gene is TRBV4-3, the J gene TRBJ2-7; the match to TRBD2 covers 8 bases. The CDR3 has 13 residues. With 0 bases clipped from V and 7 bases from J, the junction kept 2 bases outside the gene matches. Germline CDR1 LGHNA, CDR2 YSLEER. DNA for the CDR3: TGCGCCAGCAGCCAAGATCCTAGCGGGGAGCAGTACTTC. The encoded protein is CASSQDPSGEQYF.

This clone has ten or more counts. This chain uses TRBV6-6 with TRBJ2-7; 11 nucleotides line up with TRBD2. Germline assignment: CDR1 MNHNY and CDR2 SVGAGI (reference sequence). The CDR3 length is 14 residues. Unmatched junction bases numbered 8, after V lost 8 bases and J lost 5 bases. The CDR3 nucleotides read TGTGCCAGCCTGTTCGCTAGCGGGGGGCACGAGCAGTACTTC. Its translation: CASLFASGGHEQYF.

This sequence joins TRBV4-2 and TRBJ2-3; possibly TRBD2 for D (6 bases). Germline-derived CDR1 and CDR2 are LGHNA and YNFKEQ. This CDR3 is 16 amino acids long. V lost 0 bases and J 3 bases, leaving 13 bases between the germline ends. CDR3 bases: TGTGCCAGCAGCCAAGAAGGAAATAGCGGTACAGATACGCAGTATTTT. It specifies CASSQEGNSGTDTQYF.